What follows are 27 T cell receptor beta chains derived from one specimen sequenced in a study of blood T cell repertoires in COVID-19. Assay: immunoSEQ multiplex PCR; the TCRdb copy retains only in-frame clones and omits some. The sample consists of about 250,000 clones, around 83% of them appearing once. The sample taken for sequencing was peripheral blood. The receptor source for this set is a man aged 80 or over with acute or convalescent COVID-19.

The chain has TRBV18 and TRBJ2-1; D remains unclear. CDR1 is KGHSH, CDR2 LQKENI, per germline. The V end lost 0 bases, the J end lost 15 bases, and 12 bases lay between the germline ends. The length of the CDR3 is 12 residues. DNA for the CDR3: TGTGCCAGCTCACCACCTGACTGGCAGTGGTTCTTC. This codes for CASSPPDWQWFF.

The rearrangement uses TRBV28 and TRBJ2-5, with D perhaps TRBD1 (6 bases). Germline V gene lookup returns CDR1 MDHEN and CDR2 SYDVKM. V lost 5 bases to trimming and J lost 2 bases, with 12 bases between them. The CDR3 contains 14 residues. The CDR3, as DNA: TGTGCCAGCAGTATACCCGGGACACAAGAGACCCAGTACTTC. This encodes CASSIPGTQETQYF.

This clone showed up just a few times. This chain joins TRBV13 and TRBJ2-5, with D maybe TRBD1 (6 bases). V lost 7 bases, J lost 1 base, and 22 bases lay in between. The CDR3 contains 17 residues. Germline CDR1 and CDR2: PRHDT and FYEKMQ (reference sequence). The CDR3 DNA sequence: TGTGCCAGCAAACCCTCTACGGGGCGGACAGCCCAAGAGACCCAGTACTTC. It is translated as CASKPSTGRTAQETQYF.

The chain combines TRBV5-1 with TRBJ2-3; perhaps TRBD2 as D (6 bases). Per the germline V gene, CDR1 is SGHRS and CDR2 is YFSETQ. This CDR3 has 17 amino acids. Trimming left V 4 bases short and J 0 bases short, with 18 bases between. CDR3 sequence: CASSPRPASASTDTQYF. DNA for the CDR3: TGCGCCAGCAGCCCAAGACCCGCTAGCGCGAGCACAGATACGCAGTATTTT.

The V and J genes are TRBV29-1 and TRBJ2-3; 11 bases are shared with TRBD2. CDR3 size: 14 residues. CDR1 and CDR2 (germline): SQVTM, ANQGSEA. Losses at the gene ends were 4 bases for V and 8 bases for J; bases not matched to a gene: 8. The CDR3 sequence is CSVALLAGAGTQYF. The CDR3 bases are TGCAGCGTTGCCCTACTAGCGGGAGCGGGTACGCAGTATTTT.

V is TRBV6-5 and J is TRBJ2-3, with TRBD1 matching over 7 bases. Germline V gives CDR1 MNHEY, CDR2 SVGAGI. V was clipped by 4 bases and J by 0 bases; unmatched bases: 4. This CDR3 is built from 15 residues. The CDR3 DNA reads TGTGCCAGCAGTTCCCCGGGACAGAGCACAGATACGCAGTATTTT. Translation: CASSSPGQSTDTQYF.

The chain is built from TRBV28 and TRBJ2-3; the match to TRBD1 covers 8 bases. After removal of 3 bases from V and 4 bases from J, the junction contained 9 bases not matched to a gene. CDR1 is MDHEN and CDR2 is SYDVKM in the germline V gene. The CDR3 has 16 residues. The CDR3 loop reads CASSFGTGQGADTQYF. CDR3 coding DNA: TGTGCCAGCAGTTTCGGGACAGGCCAGGGGGCAGATACGCAGTATTTT. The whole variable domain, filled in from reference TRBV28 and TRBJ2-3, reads DVKVTQSSRYLVKRTGEKVFLECVQDMDHENMFWYRQDPGLGLRLIYFSYDVKMKEKGDIPEGYSVSREKKERFSLILESASTNQTSMYLCASSFGTGQGADTQYFGPGTRLTVL.

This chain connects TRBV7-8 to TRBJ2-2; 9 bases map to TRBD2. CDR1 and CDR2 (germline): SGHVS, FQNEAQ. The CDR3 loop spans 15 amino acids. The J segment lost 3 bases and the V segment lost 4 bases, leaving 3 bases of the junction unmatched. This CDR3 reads CASSSGTSHTGELFF. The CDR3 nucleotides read TGTGCCAGCAGCTCCGGGACTAGCCACACCGGGGAGCTGTTTTTT.

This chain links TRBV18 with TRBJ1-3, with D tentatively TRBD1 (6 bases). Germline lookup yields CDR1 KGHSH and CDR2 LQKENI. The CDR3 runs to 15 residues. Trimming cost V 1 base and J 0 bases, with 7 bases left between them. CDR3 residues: CASSPLRGSGNTIYF. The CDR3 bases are TGTGCCAGCTCACCACTCAGGGGCTCTGGAAACACCATATATTTT. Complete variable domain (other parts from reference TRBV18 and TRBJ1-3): NAGVMQNPRHLVRRRGQEARLRCSPMKGHSHVYWYRQLPEEGLKFMVYLQKENIIDESGMPKERFSAEFPKEGPSILRIQQVVRGDSAAYFCASSPLRGSGNTIYFGEGSWLTVV.

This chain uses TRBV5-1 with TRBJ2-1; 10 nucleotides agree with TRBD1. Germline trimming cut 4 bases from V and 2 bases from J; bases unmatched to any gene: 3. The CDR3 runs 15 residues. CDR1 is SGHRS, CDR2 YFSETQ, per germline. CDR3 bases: TGCGCCAGCAGCCCGGGACAGGGGACCTACAATGAGCAGTTCTTC. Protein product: CASSPGQGTYNEQFF.

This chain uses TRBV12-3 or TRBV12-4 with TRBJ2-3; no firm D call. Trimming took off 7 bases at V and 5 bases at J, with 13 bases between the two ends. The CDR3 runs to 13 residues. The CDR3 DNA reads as TGTGCCAGCACTGTGGTGACAAAAGATACGCAGTATTTT. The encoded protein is CASTVVTKDTQYF.

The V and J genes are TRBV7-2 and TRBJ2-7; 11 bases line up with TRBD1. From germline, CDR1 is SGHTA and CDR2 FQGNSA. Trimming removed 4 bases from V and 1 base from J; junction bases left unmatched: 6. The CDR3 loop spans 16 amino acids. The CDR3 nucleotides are TGTGCCAGCAGCTCCGGGACAGGGGGTAATTCCTACGAGCAGTACTTC. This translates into CASSSGTGGNSYEQYF.

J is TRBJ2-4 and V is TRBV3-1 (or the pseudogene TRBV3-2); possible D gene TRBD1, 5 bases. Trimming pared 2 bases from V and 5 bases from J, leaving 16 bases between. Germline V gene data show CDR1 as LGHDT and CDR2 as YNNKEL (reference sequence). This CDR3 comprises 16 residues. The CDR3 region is CASSQRNQGVQNIQYF. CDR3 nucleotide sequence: TGTGCCAGCAGCCAACGAAATCAAGGGGTCCAAAACATTCAGTACTTC.

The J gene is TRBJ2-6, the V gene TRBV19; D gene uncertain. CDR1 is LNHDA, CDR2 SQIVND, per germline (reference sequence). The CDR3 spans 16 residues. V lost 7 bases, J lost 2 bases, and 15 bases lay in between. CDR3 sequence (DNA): TGTGCCAGTACACTGGATCATACAGCTGGGGCCAACGTCCTGACTTTC. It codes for CASTLDHTAGANVLTF.

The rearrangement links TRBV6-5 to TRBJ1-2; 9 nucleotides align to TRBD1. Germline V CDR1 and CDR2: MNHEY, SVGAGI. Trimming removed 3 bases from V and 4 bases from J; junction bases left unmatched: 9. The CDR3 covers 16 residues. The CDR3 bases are TGTGCCAGCAGTTATGGGGGGGGACAGGGACGCTATGGCTACACCTTC. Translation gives CASSYGGGQGRYGYTF.

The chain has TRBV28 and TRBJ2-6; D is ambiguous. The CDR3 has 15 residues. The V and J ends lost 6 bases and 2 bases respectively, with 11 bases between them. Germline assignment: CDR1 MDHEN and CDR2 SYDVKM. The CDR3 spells CASSSSRTGANVLTF. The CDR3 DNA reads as TGTGCCAGCAGCTCGTCCAGGACTGGGGCCAACGTCCTGACTTTC. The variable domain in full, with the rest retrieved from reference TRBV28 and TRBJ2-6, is DVKVTQSSRYLVKRTGEKVFLECVQDMDHENMFWYRQDPGLGLRLIYFSYDVKMKEKGDIPEGYSVSREKKERFSLILESASTNQTSMYLCASSSSRTGANVLTFGAGSRLTVL.

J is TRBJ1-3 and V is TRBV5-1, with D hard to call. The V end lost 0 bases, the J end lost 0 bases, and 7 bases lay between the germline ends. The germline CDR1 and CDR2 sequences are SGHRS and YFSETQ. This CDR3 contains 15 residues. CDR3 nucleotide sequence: TGCGCCAGCAGCTTGGATTACGGCTCTGGAAACACCATATATTTT. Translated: CASSLDYGSGNTIYF.

CDR3 DNA sequence: TGTGCCAGCAGCCGGAGGGACAGGGGGAGGGAGACCCAGTACTTC. This translates into CASSRRDRGRETQYF. This chain links TRBV14 with TRBJ2-5; 11 nucleotides agree with TRBD1. Germline CDR1 SGHDN, CDR2 FVKESK. With V trimmed by 4 bases and J by 5 bases, 6 bases remained unmatched. This CDR3 is built from 15 residues. The complete variable domain, with remaining parts taken from reference TRBV14 and TRBJ2-5, reads EAGVTQFPSHSVIEKGQTVTLRCDPISGHDNLYWYRRVMGKEIKFLLHFVKESKQDESGMPNNRFLAERTGGTYSTLKVQPAELEDSGVYFCASSRRDRGRETQYFGPGTRLLVL.

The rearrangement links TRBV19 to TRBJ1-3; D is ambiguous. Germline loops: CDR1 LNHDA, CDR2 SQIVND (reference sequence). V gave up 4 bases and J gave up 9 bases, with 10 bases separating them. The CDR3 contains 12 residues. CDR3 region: CASSTESLTIYF. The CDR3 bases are TGTGCCAGTAGTACAGAATCCCTCACCATATATTTT.

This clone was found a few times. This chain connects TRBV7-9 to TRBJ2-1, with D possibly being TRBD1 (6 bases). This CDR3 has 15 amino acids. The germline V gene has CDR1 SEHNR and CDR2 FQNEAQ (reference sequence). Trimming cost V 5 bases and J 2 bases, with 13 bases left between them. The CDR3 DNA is TGTGCCAGCAGCGGACTCAGGGGTACCTACAATGAGCAGTTCTTC. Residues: CASSGLRGTYNEQFF.

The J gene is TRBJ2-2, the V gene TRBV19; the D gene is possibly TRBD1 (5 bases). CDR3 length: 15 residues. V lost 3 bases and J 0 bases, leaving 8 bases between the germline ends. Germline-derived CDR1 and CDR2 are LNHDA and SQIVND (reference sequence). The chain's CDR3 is CASSIDRPNTGELFF. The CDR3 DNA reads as TGTGCCAGTAGTATTGACAGACCGAACACCGGGGAGCTGTTTTTT.

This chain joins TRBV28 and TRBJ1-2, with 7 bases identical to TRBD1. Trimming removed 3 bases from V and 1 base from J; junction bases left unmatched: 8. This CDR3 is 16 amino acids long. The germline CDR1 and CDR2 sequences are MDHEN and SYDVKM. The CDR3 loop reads CASSLINRGLNYGYTF. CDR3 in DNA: TGTGCCAGCAGTTTGATAAACAGGGGCCTTAACTATGGCTACACCTTC.

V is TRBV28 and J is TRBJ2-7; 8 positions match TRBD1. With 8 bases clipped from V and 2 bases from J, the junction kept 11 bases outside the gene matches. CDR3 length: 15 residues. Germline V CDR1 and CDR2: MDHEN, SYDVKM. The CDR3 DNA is TGTGCCAGCCGAGGACAGGGACAAACGACCTACGAGCAGTACTTC. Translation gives CASRGQGQTTYEQYF.

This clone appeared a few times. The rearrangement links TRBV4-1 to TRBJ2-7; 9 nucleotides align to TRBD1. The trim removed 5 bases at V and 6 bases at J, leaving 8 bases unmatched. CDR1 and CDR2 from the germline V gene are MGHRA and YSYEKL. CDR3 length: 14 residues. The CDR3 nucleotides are TGCGCCAGCAGCTGGACAGGGGTGCTTGTCGAGCAGTACTTC. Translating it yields CASSWTGVLVEQYF.

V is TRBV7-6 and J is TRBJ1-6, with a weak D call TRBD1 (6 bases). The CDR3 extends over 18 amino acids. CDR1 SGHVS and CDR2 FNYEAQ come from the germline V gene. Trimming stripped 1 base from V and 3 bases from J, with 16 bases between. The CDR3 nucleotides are TGTGCCAGCAGCTTAGAAGGGCCGGGACACGGCTATAATTCACCCCTCCACTTT. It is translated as CASSLEGPGHGYNSPLHF.

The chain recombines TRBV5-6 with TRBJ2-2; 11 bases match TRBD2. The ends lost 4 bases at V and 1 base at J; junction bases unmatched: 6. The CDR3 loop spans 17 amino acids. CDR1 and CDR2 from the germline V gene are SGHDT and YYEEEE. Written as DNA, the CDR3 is TGTGCCAGCAGCCTACTAGCGGGAGAAATGAACACCGGGGAGCTGTTTTTT. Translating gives CASSLLAGEMNTGELFF. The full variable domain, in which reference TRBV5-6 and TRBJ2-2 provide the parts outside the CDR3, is DAGVTQSPTHLIKTRGQQVTLRCSPKSGHDTVSWYQQALGQGPQFIFQYYEEEERQRGNFPDRFSGHQFPNYSSELNVNALLLGDSALYLCASSLLAGEMNTGELFFGEGSRLTVL.

As DNA, the CDR3 is TGTGCCAGCAGCGTAGGCGGGGAGGGCTACAATGAGCAGTTCTTC. The encoded protein is CASSVGGEGYNEQFF. The chain uses TRBV9 and TRBJ2-1, with 7 bases fitting TRBD2. The V segment lost 0 bases and the J segment 3 bases; nucleotides outside the gene matches: 3. Germline CDR1 SGDLS, CDR2 YYNGEE. The CDR3 totals 15 residues.